This TCR beta chain emerged from a study of blood T cell repertoires in COVID-19. Study background: Samples taken during acute and convalescent COVID-19 were collected in the United States, Italy and Spain.

This clone appeared a single time. The repertoire was sequenced with immunoSEQ multiplex PCR; TCRdb's copy has only in-frame clones and lacks some. The table lists about 73,000 clones, roughly 84% of them singletons. Looked up from germline, CDR1 is SGHNT and CDR2 is YYREEE (reference sequence). The CDR3 extends over 15 amino acids. Trimming cost V 0 bases and J 0 bases, with 8 bases left between them. This rearrangement joins TRBV5-4 to TRBJ2-3, with D hard to call. Sequenced sample: peripheral blood. This clonotype originated in a human donor in a cohort sampled during active COVID-19. CDR3 nucleotide sequence: TGTGCCAGCAGCTTGGCTGGCACCAGCACAGATACGCAGTATTTT. Residues: CASSLAGTSTDTQYF.